Listed below are T cell receptor beta chains from one sample, sequenced in a study of blood T cells in healthy people across ages. TCRdb ran MiXCR on the 5' RACE reads and lists one entry per CDR3 protein. The repertoire holds 700,000 to 800,000 distinct CDR3 sequences, with 40% to 45% as singletons. Material for sequencing was blood. The receptors come from a woman between 55 and 75 years old in good health. CDR3s include the opening cysteine and the closing phenylalanine or tryptophan. The D gene is left open where the match is weak. Rows give clone size only sometimes, using once, few, many, or a class for an expanded clone.

V gene: TRBV7-2
J gene: TRBJ2-1
D gene: TRBD2
CDR3 length: 15
clone size: many
CDR3 protein: CASIQIAGGRNEQFF
CDR3 DNA: TGTGCCAGCATCCAAATAGCGGGGGGCCGAAATGAGCAGTTCTTC

V gene: TRBV7-9
J gene: TRBJ1-4
D gene: TRBD1
CDR3 length: 15
clone size: few
CDR3 protein: CASTPAGGPNEKLFF
CDR3 DNA: TGTGCCAGCACCCCGGCAGGGGGCCCTAATGAAAAACTGTTTTTT

V gene: TRBV28
J gene: TRBJ1-2
D gene: TRBD1
CDR3 length: 14
clone size: few
CDR3 protein: CASTQGGLGSGYTF
CDR3 DNA: TGTGCCAGCACCCAGGGGGGGCTTGGGAGTGGCTACACCTTC

V gene: TRBV6-6
J gene: TRBJ2-7
D gene: TRBD2
CDR3 length: 14
clone size: -
CDR3 protein: CACSLKRELNEQYF
CDR3 DNA: TGTGCCTGCAGTTTAAAGCGGGAGTTGAACGAGCAGTACTTC

V gene: TRBV21-1
J gene: TRBJ1-5
D gene: -
CDR3 length: 18
clone size: -
CDR3 protein: CASSGKGRDRPPGQPQHF
CDR3 DNA: TGTGCCAGCAGCGGTAAAGGGAGGGACAGGCCCCCCGGTCAGCCCCAGCATTTT

V gene: TRBV10-1
J gene: TRBJ2-1
D gene: TRBD2
CDR3 length: 17
clone size: few
CDR3 protein: CASSQSPGGATYNEQFF
CDR3 DNA: TGCGCCAGCAGTCAGAGCCCCGGGGGGGCTACCTACAATGAGCAGTTCTTC

V gene: TRBV20-1
J gene: TRBJ1-1
D gene: -
CDR3 length: 14
clone size: -
CDR3 protein: CSARGPGQNTEAFF
CDR3 DNA: TGCAGTGCTAGAGGGCCAGGTCAGAACACTGAAGCTTTCTTT

V gene: TRBV3-1
J gene: TRBJ1-3
D gene: -
CDR3 length: 14
clone size: -
CDR3 protein: CASSQEGAGNTIYF
CDR3 DNA: TGTGCCAGCAGCCAAGAAGGGGCTGGAAACACCATATATTTT

V gene: TRBV6-1
J gene: TRBJ2-1
D gene: TRBD2
CDR3 length: 14
clone size: once
CDR3 protein: CASSDTIAGGAQFF
CDR3 DNA: TGTGCCAGCAGTGATACTATAGCGGGAGGGGCGCAGTTCTTC

V gene: TRBV28
J gene: TRBJ2-7
D gene: -
CDR3 length: 11
clone size: -
CDR3 protein: CATQTPYEQYF
CDR3 DNA: TGTGCCACCCAAACCCCCTACGAGCAGTACTTC

V gene: TRBV7-9
J gene: TRBJ2-7
D gene: -
CDR3 length: 11
clone size: -
CDR3 protein: CASGVVYEQYF
CDR3 DNA: TGTGCCAGCGGGGTCGTTTACGAGCAGTACTTC

V gene: TRBV28
J gene: TRBJ2-7
D gene: -
CDR3 length: 15
clone size: once
CDR3 protein: CASSLTRQERYEQYF
CDR3 DNA: TGTGCCAGCAGTTTGACCCGTCAGGAAAGGTACGAGCAGTACTTC

V gene: TRBV2
J gene: TRBJ2-7
D gene: -
CDR3 length: 14
clone size: few
CDR3 protein: CASSEGVGPYEQYF
CDR3 DNA: TGTGCCAGCAGTGAAGGGGTGGGCCCCTACGAGCAGTACTTC

V gene: TRBV6-5
J gene: TRBJ2-1
D gene: -
CDR3 length: 12
clone size: -
CDR3 protein: CASAGVGNEQFF
CDR3 DNA: TGTGCCAGCGCCGGAGTAGGTAATGAGCAGTTCTTC

V gene: TRBV2
J gene: TRBJ1-6
D gene: -
CDR3 length: 12
clone size: -
CDR3 protein: CASSEYSSPLHF
CDR3 DNA: TGTGCCAGCAGTGAATACAGTTCACCCCTCCACTTT

V gene: TRBV12-3/TRBV12-4
J gene: TRBJ2-3
D gene: TRBD1
CDR3 length: 15
clone size: many
CDR3 protein: CASSLRAGQVDTQYF
CDR3 DNA: TGTGCCAGCAGTTTAAGGGCCGGACAGGTAGATACGCAGTATTTT

V gene: TRBV7-3
J gene: TRBJ1-1
D gene: -
CDR3 length: 15
clone size: -
CDR3 protein: CASSLKPAGTPEAFF
CDR3 DNA: TGTGCCAGCAGCCTCAAACCGGCGGGGACGCCTGAAGCTTTCTTT

V gene: TRBV7-2
J gene: TRBJ2-7
D gene: TRBD2
CDR3 length: 14
clone size: many
CDR3 protein: CASSLERGFYEQYF
CDR3 DNA: TGTGCCAGCAGCTTAGAGCGGGGTTTCTACGAGCAGTACTTC

V gene: TRBV3-1
J gene: TRBJ2-2
D gene: TRBD2
CDR3 length: 17
clone size: few
CDR3 protein: CASSQDGGLVGTGELFF
CDR3 DNA: TGTGCCAGCAGCCAAGATGGAGGACTAGTTGGCACCGGGGAGCTGTTTTTT

V gene: TRBV9
J gene: TRBJ2-2
D gene: -
CDR3 length: 12
clone size: few
CDR3 protein: CASNSMTGELFF
CDR3 DNA: TGTGCCAGCAACTCCATGACCGGGGAGCTGTTTTTT

V gene: TRBV7-3
J gene: TRBJ2-1
D gene: TRBD2
CDR3 length: 16
clone size: -
CDR3 protein: CASSPSGLAGHNEQFF
CDR3 DNA: TGTGCCAGCAGCCCATCGGGACTAGCGGGACACAATGAGCAGTTCTTC

V gene: TRBV20-1
J gene: TRBJ2-1
D gene: TRBD2
CDR3 length: 13
clone size: few
CDR3 protein: CSAIAGGYNEQFF
CDR3 DNA: TGCAGTGCTATTGCGGGAGGATACAATGAGCAGTTCTTC

V gene: TRBV18
J gene: TRBJ2-3
D gene: -
CDR3 length: 16
clone size: -
CDR3 protein: CASSTTQGVATDTQYF
CDR3 DNA: TGTGCCAGCTCAACCACACAGGGTGTAGCGACAGATACGCAGTATTTT

V gene: TRBV29-1
J gene: TRBJ1-1
D gene: TRBD1
CDR3 length: 15
clone size: few
CDR3 protein: CSVPGGLQGFTEAFF
CDR3 DNA: TGCAGCGTTCCTGGGGGGCTACAGGGGTTCACTGAAGCTTTCTTT

V gene: TRBV5-6
J gene: TRBJ1-1
D gene: -
CDR3 length: 14
clone size: -
CDR3 protein: CASSWEKRGTEAFF
CDR3 DNA: TGTGCCAGCAGCTGGGAGAAAAGGGGCACTGAAGCTTTCTTT

V gene: TRBV4-1
J gene: TRBJ1-5
D gene: -
CDR3 length: 18
clone size: few
CDR3 protein: CASSPELDSLVGNQPQHF
CDR3 DNA: TGCGCCAGCAGCCCAGAATTGGACTCCCTAGTCGGCAATCAGCCCCAGCATTTT

V gene: TRBV6-5
J gene: TRBJ2-7
D gene: -
CDR3 length: 14
clone size: few
CDR3 protein: CASSYYLGTYEQYF
CDR3 DNA: TGTGCCAGCAGTTACTATTTAGGGACCTACGAGCAGTACTTC

V gene: TRBV20-1
J gene: TRBJ2-7
D gene: -
CDR3 length: 15
clone size: -
CDR3 protein: CSALPGAGEGYEQYF
CDR3 DNA: TGCAGTGCTCTTCCGGGGGCAGGGGAAGGGTACGAGCAGTACTTC

V gene: TRBV3-1
J gene: TRBJ2-1
D gene: -
CDR3 length: 11
clone size: -
CDR3 protein: CGSSQDFEQFF
CDR3 DNA: TGTGGCAGCAGCCAAGACTTTGAGCAGTTCTTC

V gene: TRBV10-3
J gene: TRBJ2-2
D gene: TRBD1
CDR3 length: 14
clone size: -
CDR3 protein: CAINDRANTGELFF
CDR3 DNA: TGTGCCATCAACGACAGGGCAAACACCGGGGAGCTGTTTTTT

V gene: TRBV6-2/TRBV6-3
J gene: TRBJ2-1
D gene: TRBD2
CDR3 length: 13
clone size: -
CDR3 protein: CASKLSGSDEQFF
CDR3 DNA: TGTGCCAGCAAGTTAAGCGGGAGTGATGAGCAGTTCTTC

V gene: TRBV6-4
J gene: TRBJ2-7
D gene: TRBD2
CDR3 length: 16
clone size: -
CDR3 protein: CASSDTSGRVYNEQYF
CDR3 DNA: TGTGCCAGTAGTGACACTAGCGGGAGGGTCTACAATGAGCAGTACTTC

V gene: TRBV2
J gene: TRBJ2-3
D gene: TRBD2
CDR3 length: 13
clone size: few
CDR3 protein: CARTGGGRDTQYF
CDR3 DNA: TGTGCCAGAACAGGCGGGGGTAGGGATACGCAGTATTTT

V gene: TRBV7-2
J gene: TRBJ2-3
D gene: -
CDR3 length: 15
clone size: -
CDR3 protein: CASSSTSSVTDRQYF
CDR3 DNA: TGTGCCAGCAGCTCGACTTCGTCAGTCACAGATAGGCAGTATTTT

V gene: TRBV7-9
J gene: TRBJ1-1
D gene: TRBD1
CDR3 length: 19
clone size: -
CDR3 protein: CASSLARGTGARRGTEAFF
CDR3 DNA: TGTGCCAGCAGCTTAGCGCGGGGGACAGGGGCCCGTAGGGGTACTGAAGCTTTCTTT

V gene: TRBV5-1
J gene: TRBJ2-5
D gene: TRBD2
CDR3 length: 16
clone size: -
CDR3 protein: CASSLASGGPQETQYF
CDR3 DNA: TGCGCCAGCAGCTTAGCCAGCGGGGGGCCACAAGAGACCCAGTACTTC

V gene: TRBV25-1
J gene: TRBJ2-1
D gene: -
CDR3 length: 14
clone size: -
CDR3 protein: CASSDRVGYNEQFF
CDR3 DNA: TGTGCCAGCAGTGACAGGGTCGGCTACAATGAGCAGTTCTTC

V gene: TRBV14
J gene: TRBJ1-1
D gene: -
CDR3 length: 16
clone size: -
CDR3 protein: CASSQGVGLGGAEAFF
CDR3 DNA: TGTGCCAGCAGCCAAGGTGTAGGACTGGGAGGGGCTGAAGCTTTCTTT

V gene: TRBV10-3
J gene: TRBJ2-6
D gene: TRBD2
CDR3 length: 17
clone size: -
CDR3 protein: CAISPSGGASGANVLTF
CDR3 DNA: TGTGCCATCAGCCCTAGCGGGGGGGCCTCAGGGGCCAACGTCCTGACTTTC

V gene: TRBV7-2
J gene: TRBJ2-7
D gene: -
CDR3 length: 14
clone size: -
CDR3 protein: CASSRSPVSYEQYF
CDR3 DNA: TGTGCCAGCAGCCGGAGTCCGGTCTCCTACGAGCAGTACTTC

V gene: TRBV12-3/TRBV12-4
J gene: TRBJ1-3
D gene: TRBD1
CDR3 length: 15
clone size: -
CDR3 protein: CASRLSRGTGNTIYF
CDR3 DNA: TGTGCCAGCAGACTAAGCAGGGGGACTGGAAACACCATATATTTT